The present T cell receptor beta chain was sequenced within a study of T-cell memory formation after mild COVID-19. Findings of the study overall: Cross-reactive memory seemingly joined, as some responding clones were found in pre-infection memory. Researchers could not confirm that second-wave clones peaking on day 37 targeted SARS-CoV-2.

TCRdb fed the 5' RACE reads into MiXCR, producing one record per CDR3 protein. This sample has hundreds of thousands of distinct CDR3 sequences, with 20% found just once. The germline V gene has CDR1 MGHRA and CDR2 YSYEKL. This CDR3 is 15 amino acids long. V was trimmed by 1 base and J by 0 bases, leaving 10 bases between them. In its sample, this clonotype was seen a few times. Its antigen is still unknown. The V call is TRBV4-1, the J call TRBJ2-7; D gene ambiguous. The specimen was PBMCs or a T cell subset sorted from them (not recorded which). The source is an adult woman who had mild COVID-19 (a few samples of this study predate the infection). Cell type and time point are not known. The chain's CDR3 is CASSQVDQSSYEQYF. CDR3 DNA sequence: TGCGCCAGCAGCCAAGTGGACCAAAGCTCCTACGAGCAGTACTTC.